The 28 T cell receptor beta chains given below trace back to one sample, sequenced in a study of cytomegalovirus exposure and HLA in healthy donors (dated by TCRdb to the late 2010s). Library generation was performed with the immunoSEQ multiplex PCR assay. For the multiplex PCR, a mixture combining 60 forward primers for TCR Vbeta segments and 13 reverse primers for TCR Jbeta segments was used. In TCRdb, the immuneACCESS table is reduced to in-frame sequences with V and J assigned. These tables do not hold every clone; where another copy was compared, an unresolved V gene accounts for under half, and the others remain unexplained. This sample's table carries approximately 110,000 clones. The leading ten clones occupy about 2.3% of the sample. Sequencing input: PBMCs. These receptor sequences come from a man aged 40-49 years in good health and CMV-seronegative.

In DNA form, the CDR3 reads TGTGCCAGCAGCTTGTCTGCCTACGAGCAGTACTTC. Translated: CASSLSAYEQYF. This sequence joins TRBV5-5 and TRBJ2-7, with D hard to call. Between the trimmed V and J ends, which lost 1 base and 2 bases, there was a span of 4 bases. CDR1 is SGHKS, CDR2 YYEKEE, per germline (reference sequence). The CDR3 is 12 amino acids.

This chain links TRBV4-2 with TRBJ1-4; D is uncertain. The CDR3 covers 15 residues. Germline V lookup: CDR1 LGHNA, CDR2 YNFKEQ. V was pared by 0 bases and J by 8 bases, with 13 bases between. Here the CDR3 reads CASSQDLAAYEKLFF. CDR3 DNA sequence: TGTGCCAGCAGCCAAGATCTAGCGGCCTACGAAAAACTGTTTTTT.

V gene TRBV11-3 combines with J gene TRBJ2-2, with a tentative D call TRBD1 (6 bases). The CDR3 has 15 residues. The ends were cut back, 5 bases at V and 4 bases at J, with 14 bases in the middle. CDR1 is SGHNT, CDR2 YENEEA, per germline. CDR3 bases: TGTGCCAGCAGCCCCACGGGACAAATCACCGGGGAGCTGTTTTTT. Translation gives CASSPTGQITGELFF.

This chain uses TRBV11-3 with TRBJ2-7; 8 bases match TRBD1. Germline loops: CDR1 SGHNT, CDR2 YENEEA. V trimming: 0 bases; J trimming: 4 bases; junction bases outside the gene matches: 8. The CDR3 totals 16 residues. The CDR3 sequence is CASSLDSGTGAYEQYF. CDR3 in DNA: TGTGCCAGCAGCTTAGACTCCGGGACAGGCGCTTACGAGCAGTACTTC.

The V gene is TRBV15, the J gene TRBJ1-4; 7 bases line up with TRBD1. CDR1 is LNHNV and CDR2 is YYDKDF in the germline V gene (reference sequence). The CDR3 is 18 amino acids. J lost 8 bases, V lost 0 bases, and 15 bases had no gene match. This chain's CDR3 is CATSREGDVGGGEEKLFF. CDR3 DNA sequence: TGTGCCACCAGCAGAGAGGGGGACGTCGGAGGGGGCGAAGAAAAACTGTTTTTT.

This chain uses TRBV28 with TRBJ1-2, with 7 bases identical to TRBD1. V lost 5 bases to trimming and J lost 1 base; unmatched junction nucleotides: 7. The CDR3 sequence is 15 residues long. In germline, CDR1 is MDHEN, CDR2 SYDVKM. This CDR3 is CASSVSGGINYGYTF. The CDR3 coding sequence is TGTGCCAGCAGTGTTTCAGGGGGTATTAACTATGGCTACACCTTC.

The V and J genes are TRBV11-2 and TRBJ2-5; possibly TRBD2 for D (6 bases). The CDR3 contains 14 residues. The V gene lost 1 base and the J gene lost 5 bases, with 11 bases spanning the gap. The V gene's germline CDR1 is SGHAT and CDR2 FQNNGV. CDR3 sequence: CASSLVEGRETQYF. The CDR3, as DNA: TGTGCCAGCAGCTTAGTGGAGGGGAGGGAGACCCAGTACTTC.

The chain is built from TRBV5-1 and TRBJ1-1, with no clear D. V lost 5 bases and J 0 bases, leaving 5 bases between the germline ends. The CDR3 spans 12 residues. Germline V gives CDR1 SGHRS, CDR2 YFSETQ. This CDR3 is CASRSVNTEAFF. CDR3 DNA: TGCGCCAGCAGGTCGGTGAACACTGAAGCTTTCTTT.

A note on this clone: One junction end disagrees with the germline gene, perhaps due to a read error. The same CDR3 is also encoded by other DNA sequences in this sample. The chain links TRBV18 to TRBJ2-7; the match to TRBD2 covers 11 bases. CDR1 and CDR2 (germline): KGHSH, LQKENI. The CDR3 runs to 14 residues. The CDR3 DNA reads TGTGCCAGCTCGCCACTAGCGGGAGCCTACGAGCAGTACTTC. This translates into CASSPLAGAYEQYF.

V usage is TRBV7-8 and J usage is TRBJ2-7, with no clear D. This CDR3 spans 15 amino acids. V was pared by 0 bases and J by 5 bases, with 14 bases between. CDR1 is SGHVS and CDR2 is FQNEAQ in the germline V gene. The CDR3 sequence: CASSLAAYYYDEQYF. CDR3 in DNA: TGTGCCAGCAGCTTAGCCGCATACTACTACGACGAGCAGTACTTC.

The DNA for the CDR3 is TGTGCCAGCAGCTTAGGATTGCGAGGGGGAGGGGGGAACACTGAAGCTTTCTTT. Amino acid sequence: CASSLGLRGGGGNTEAFF. V and J are TRBV7-6 and TRBJ1-1; weak D call: TRBD1 (6 bases). The germline CDR1 and CDR2 sequences are SGHVS and FNYEAQ. V lost 1 base and J lost 1, with 19 bases in between. The CDR3 is 18 amino acids.

This sequence joins TRBV5-5 and TRBJ1-1; TRBD1 matches 7 bases. V lost 0 bases and J lost 7; bases outside the gene matches: 6. CDR1 SGHKS and CDR2 YYEKEE come from the germline V gene (reference sequence). The CDR3 loop spans 14 amino acids. CDR3 DNA: TGTGCCAGCAGCTTGGCAGGGGGTGCGGTTGAAGCTTTCTTT. Protein sequence: CASSLAGGAVEAFF.

The chain combines TRBV13 with TRBJ2-5; 9 bases align to TRBD2. With the DNA end fitting TRBJ2-7 better, the J assignment may be wrong. The CDR3 runs 16 residues. Germline values: CDR1 PRHDT, CDR2 FYEKMQ (reference sequence). CDR3 sequence: CASSSLFGREGREQYF. In DNA, the CDR3 is TGTGCCAGCAGCTCGCTGTTTGGGCGGGAGGGTCGCGAGCAGTACTTC.

This sequence joins TRBV6-1 and TRBJ1-2; D may be TRBD1 (6 bases). Trimming stripped 4 bases from V and 5 bases from J, with 14 bases between. CDR3 size: 14 residues. Germline assignment: CDR1 MNHNS and CDR2 SASEGT. CDR3 sequence (DNA): TGTGCCAGCAGTGCCCAAAGGGGGTTTTATGGCTACACCTTC. Protein: CASSAQRGFYGYTF.

J is TRBJ1-1 and V is TRBV5-6; D ambiguous. CDR1 and CDR2 (germline): SGHDT, YYEEEE. The V and J ends lost 1 base and 0 bases respectively, with 10 bases between them. The CDR3 runs to 15 residues. This CDR3 is CASSLRQAVNTEAFF. The CDR3 nucleotides are TGTGCCAGCAGCTTGCGGCAGGCCGTGAACACTGAAGCTTTCTTT.

V gene TRBV5-8 combines with J gene TRBJ1-5; TRBD1 might be the D (5 bases). Germline V gene sequence: CDR1 SGHTS, CDR2 YDEGEE. V lost 0 bases and J 6 bases, leaving 10 bases between the germline ends. This CDR3 comprises 14 residues. In nucleotides, the CDR3 is TGTGCCAGCAGCTTGGCCGTGGGGCGTCAGCCCCAGCATTTT. Encoded protein: CASSLAVGRQPQHF.

V is TRBV2 and J is TRBJ1-5; D unresolved. Trimming removed 2 bases at V and 1 base at J, with 9 bases between. From germline, CDR1 is SNHLY and CDR2 FYNNEI. This CDR3 has 15 residues. This CDR3 is CASSERSGSNQPQHF. CDR3 DNA: TGTGCCAGCAGTGAACGGTCGGGGAGCAATCAGCCCCAGCATTTT.

The DNA for the CDR3 is TGTGCCAGCAGCTCCTACCTTACTCCCGGAGGGGTAGAAACTGAAGCTTTCTTT. It translates to CASSSYLTPGGVETEAFF. The chain employs TRBV11-3 and TRBJ1-1; D is perhaps TRBD1 (5 bases). CDR3 length: 18 amino acids. Germline V gives CDR1 SGHNT, CDR2 YENEEA. V was trimmed by 4 bases and J by 5 bases, leaving 26 bases between them. Combining the CDR3 with reference TRBV11-3 and TRBJ1-1 gives the whole variable domain EAGVVQSPRYKIIEKKQPVAFWCNPISGHNTLYWYLQNLGQGPELLIRYENEEAVDDSQLPKDRFSAERLKGVDSTLKIQPAELGDSAVYLCASSSYLTPGGVETEAFFGQGTRLTVV.

The gene calls are TRBV5-1 and TRBJ2-5; D not certain. V was clipped by 0 bases and J by 3 bases, with 6 bases between them. Germline values: CDR1 SGHRS, CDR2 YFSETQ. This CDR3 is built from 13 residues. CDR3 sequence: CASSLVLKETQYF. In nucleotides, the CDR3 is TGCGCCAGCAGCTTGGTCCTAAAAGAGACCCAGTACTTC.

The chain combines TRBV30 with TRBJ1-2; D remains unclear. V was pared by 0 bases and J by 12 bases, with 14 bases between. Germline V gene data show CDR1 as GTSNPN and CDR2 as SVGIG (reference sequence). This CDR3 spans 12 amino acids. The CDR3 here is CAWSVNLRHHTF. In DNA form, the CDR3 reads TGTGCCTGGAGTGTAAATTTGAGGCACCACACCTTC.

V is TRBV2 and J is TRBJ2-5; the match to TRBD2 covers 9 bases. Germline CDR1 and CDR2: SNHLY and FYNNEI. This CDR3 is built from 16 residues. V lost 5 bases, J lost 3 bases, and 10 bases stayed unmatched. This CDR3 reads CASSPPNSGRKETQYF. CDR3 nucleotide sequence: TGTGCCAGCAGTCCCCCCAACAGCGGGAGGAAAGAGACCCAGTACTTC.

The chain is built from TRBV4-3 and TRBJ2-5, with TRBD2 matching over 8 bases. The DNA end is a closer match to TRBJ2-7, so the J assignment may be wrong. Looked up from germline, CDR1 is LGHNA and CDR2 is YSLEER. This CDR3 region has 15 residues. The CDR3 coding sequence is TGCGCCAGCAGCCAAGAACTAGCGGAGTCCTACGAGCAGTACTTC. Protein product: CASSQELAESYEQYF.

The chain uses TRBV7-2 and TRBJ1-3, with D maybe TRBD1 (6 bases). The germline V gene has CDR1 SGHTA and CDR2 FQGNSA. V lost 3 bases to trimming and J lost 3 bases, with 12 bases between them. The CDR3 consists of 15 residues. The CDR3 region is CASSFSGAGGNTIYF. CDR3 coding DNA: TGTGCCAGCAGCTTTTCAGGGGCGGGTGGAAACACCATATATTTT.

This chain connects TRBV11-3 to TRBJ1-1; 8 nucleotides match TRBD1. The CDR3 runs 15 residues. The V and J ends lost 0 bases and 2 bases, in that order; junction bases with no gene match: 2. Germline CDR1 and CDR2: SGHNT and YENEEA. CDR3 amino acids: CASSLDGQGNTEAFF. The CDR3 nucleotides are TGTGCCAGCAGCTTAGACGGACAGGGAAACACTGAAGCTTTCTTT.

The gene calls are TRBV2 and TRBJ2-7; D is ambiguous. Trimming took off 7 bases at V and 3 bases at J, with 7 bases between the two ends. CDR3 length: 11 amino acids. Germline assignment: CDR1 SNHLY and CDR2 FYNNEI. CDR3 nucleotide sequence: TGTGCCAGCACCCTCCGCTACGAGCAGTACTTC. Translating it yields CASTLRYEQYF.

V is TRBV9 and J is TRBJ1-2, with a possible D match to TRBD1 (5 bases). The CDR3 is 16 amino acids. The V end lost 3 bases, the J end lost 3 bases, and 18 bases lay between the germline ends. Germline values: CDR1 SGDLS, CDR2 YYNGEE. CDR3 protein: CASSASPQGDHYGYTF. Written as DNA, the CDR3 is TGTGCCAGCAGCGCCTCCCCGCAGGGCGATCACTATGGCTACACCTTC.

The chain combines TRBV25-1 with TRBJ2-1; TRBD2 aligns across 7 bases. CDR1 MGHDK and CDR2 SYGVNS come from the germline V gene. V lost 6 bases, J lost 8 bases, and 13 bases stayed unmatched. The CDR3 is 15 residues long. CDR3 nucleotide sequence: TGTGCCAGCAGCCGGCGGCTCAACCGGGGGGATGAGCAGTTCTTC. Translating it yields CASSRRLNRGDEQFF.

The rearrangement uses TRBV4-2 and TRBJ1-2; 7 bases map to TRBD1. V was pared by 0 bases and J by 2 bases, with 3 bases of the junction left unmatched. The CDR3 is made up of 15 amino acids. Germline CDR1 is LGHNA and CDR2 is YNFKEQ. The CDR3: CASSQDEGGNYGYTF. CDR3 bases: TGTGCCAGCAGCCAAGATGAAGGGGGCAACTATGGCTACACCTTC.